The subject of this entry is one TCR beta chain. What it binds is not known. The sample is drawn from a study of radiotherapy plus CTLA-4 blockade in lung cancer. Study background: In under 20% of patients, objective responses were seen; 31% had disease control.

Enrolled patients, whose metastatic non-small-cell lung cancer was chemo-refractory, received focal radiation plus CTLA-4 blockade with ipilimumab. Study conclusions and caveats: How blood T cell clones changed early, along with interferon-beta, reportedly forecast response best.

Using immunoSEQ multiplex PCR, the repertoire was profiled, and TCRdb retains in-frame clones only, with some absent. The sample consists of about 77,000 clones, under 75% of them appearing once. This receptor was taken from a human donor with non-small cell lung cancer whose response to radiotherapy plus ipilimumab could not be evaluated. This sample comprised peripheral blood, obtained from a patient treated with radiotherapy plus ipilimumab.

The CDR3 here is CASSIVLGGYEQYF. CDR3 nucleotide sequence: TGTGCCAGTAGTATAGTATTGGGGGGGTACGAGCAGTACTTC. The chain employs TRBV19 and TRBJ2-7; 7 nucleotides align to TRBD2. V trimming: 1 base; J trimming: 4 bases; junction bases outside the gene matches: 4. CDR1 LNHDA and CDR2 SQIVND come from the germline V gene (reference sequence). The CDR3 is 14 residues long. The full variable domain, rest sourced from reference TRBV19 and TRBJ2-7, is DGGITQSPKYLFRKEGQNVTLSCEQNLNHDAMYWYRQDPGQGLRLIYYSQIVNDFQKGDIAEGYSVSREKKESFPLTVTSAQKNPTAFYLCASSIVLGGYEQYFGPGTRLTVT.